What follows are 12 T cell receptor beta chains derived from one specimen sequenced in a study of OX40 agonist ivuxolimab in advanced cancers. Profiled with immunoSEQ multiplex PCR; TCRdb holds only in-frame clones, not every one. The sample lists 90,000 or so clones, roughly nine tenths seen once, with 2% to 3% in the top ten. The specimen was CD4+ or CD8+ T cells sorted from blood, collected in a trial of the OX40 agonist ivuxolimab. These receptors originate from an adult with an advanced solid tumor such as melanoma, head and neck, liver or kidney cancer.

J is TRBJ1-1 and V is TRBV2; 9 bases are shared with TRBD1. The CDR3 sequence is 14 residues long. Germline V lookup: CDR1 SNHLY, CDR2 FYNNEI. V trimming: 10 bases; J trimming: 4 bases; junction bases outside the gene matches: 10. For the CDR3, the DNA is TGTGCCACCGTGGACAGGGGTTTCGGCACTGAAGCTTTCTTT. Its protein is CATVDRGFGTEAFF.

The chain has TRBV2 and TRBJ1-2; D not resolved. Germline values: CDR1 SNHLY, CDR2 FYNNEI. The CDR3 sequence is 11 residues long. Trimming removed 6 bases from V and 5 bases from J, with 7 bases in between. CDR3 bases: TGTGCCAGCAGCGTGGGTTATGGCTACACCTTC. This codes for CASSVGYGYTF.

This sequence joins TRBV6-5 and TRBJ2-3; the match to TRBD2 covers 7 bases. The ends lost 6 bases at V and 1 base at J; junction bases unmatched: 7. This CDR3 region has 15 residues. The germline CDR1 and CDR2 sequences are MNHEY and SVGAGI. The CDR3 region is CASRRPGGGTDTQYF. As DNA, the CDR3 is TGTGCCAGCAGGCGCCCGGGGGGAGGCACAGATACGCAGTATTTT.

The chain carries TRBV19 and TRBJ2-1; perhaps D is TRBD1 or TRBD2 (5 bases each). The CDR3 is 14 amino acids. V was pared by 5 bases and J by 12 bases, with 20 bases between. Germline V gene data show CDR1 as LNHDA and CDR2 as SQIVND (reference sequence). The CDR3 loop reads CASSPGAEPAGQFF. CDR3 nucleotide sequence: TGTGCCAGTAGTCCCGGGGCTGAACCCGCGGGGCAGTTCTTC.

To note about this clone: This sample also contains other DNA sequences that code for the same CDR3. CDR3 protein: CAWTRNGPDTQYF. Here the CDR3 DNA reads TGTGCCTGGACTCGAAACGGCCCAGATACGCAGTATTTT. The rearrangement links TRBV30 to TRBJ2-3; D unresolved. The ends were cut back, 4 bases at V and 4 bases at J, with 12 bases in the middle. Germline assignment: CDR1 GTSNPN and CDR2 SVGIG (reference sequence). The CDR3 is 13 residues long.

The V gene is TRBV29-1, the J gene TRBJ2-1; weak D call: TRBD1 (6 bases). V was clipped by 2 bases and J by 0 bases, with 11 bases between them. The CDR3 sequence is 15 residues long. The germline CDR1 and CDR2 sequences are SQVTM and ANQGSEA. CDR3 residues: CSVELGASSYNEQFF. CDR3 nucleotides: TGCAGCGTTGAACTGGGGGCTAGCTCCTACAATGAGCAGTTCTTC.

The CDR3 DNA reads as TGTGCCAGCAGCCCGGGACAGCTTTTGATAGGTACGCAGTATTTT. It yields the protein CASSPGQLLIGTQYF. The rearrangement uses TRBV5-6 and TRBJ2-3; TRBD1 matches at 7 bases. Germline V gives CDR1 SGHDT, CDR2 YYEEEE. CDR3 length: 15 residues. V dropped 4 bases and J dropped 8; count of bases not matched to a gene: 13.

This CDR3 is CASSVDRKETQYF. In DNA form, the CDR3 reads TGCGCCAGCAGCGTGGACAGAAAAGAGACCCAGTACTTC. The rearrangement joins TRBV5-1 to TRBJ2-5, with a possible D match to TRBD1 (6 bases). Germline CDR1 and CDR2: SGHRS and YFSETQ. This CDR3 is 13 amino acids long. V was clipped by 4 bases and J by 3 bases, with 10 bases between them.

V and J are TRBV11-2 and TRBJ2-1; D perhaps matches TRBD1 (5 bases). Per germline, CDR1 SGHAT and CDR2 FQNNGV. The CDR3 is 18 amino acids. The V and J ends lost 0 bases and 0 bases respectively, with 15 bases between them. The CDR3 loop reads CASSLDRTGPHSYNEQFF. CDR3 DNA sequence: TGTGCCAGCAGCTTAGATCGTACAGGTCCCCACTCCTACAATGAGCAGTTCTTC.

The rearrangement links TRBV11-2 to TRBJ2-1; TRBD2 agrees at 8 bases. The germline CDR1 and CDR2 sequences are SGHAT and FQNNGV. This CDR3 spans 16 amino acids. The V and J ends lost 8 bases and 0 bases, in that order; junction bases with no gene match: 9. CDR3 residues: CASFLGLADSYNEQFF. CDR3 nucleotide sequence: TGTGCCAGCTTCCTCGGACTAGCAGACTCCTACAATGAGCAGTTCTTC.

The chain combines TRBV7-2 with TRBJ2-1; 7 positions agree with TRBD1. Germline CDR1 and CDR2: SGHTA and FQGNSA. The CDR3 sequence is 15 residues long. The V segment lost 5 bases and the J segment 3 bases; nucleotides outside the gene matches: 7. The CDR3 reads CASSVMGQHYNEQFF. DNA of the CDR3: TGTGCCAGCAGCGTCATGGGACAGCACTACAATGAGCAGTTCTTC.

The chain joins TRBV28 to TRBJ1-1; a weak D match, TRBD1 (5 bases). Trimming removed 7 bases at V and 1 base at J, with 10 bases between. This CDR3 has 13 residues. Germline CDR1 is MDHEN and CDR2 is SYDVKM. The CDR3 DNA follows: TGTGCCAGCACCTGGGGGGAGAACACTGAAGCTTTCTTT. As protein: CASTWGENTEAFF.